These 21 T cell receptor beta chains came from one sample sequenced in a study of beta chain features in type 1 diabetes. Reverse transcribing all isolated RNA meant expressed TCRB transcripts were sequenced. Generated by immunoSEQ multiplex PCR, the TCRdb table keeps only in-frame clones and is missing some. In the table there are 620,000 or so clones, 15% to 17% of which are singletons. Specimen: naive CD4+ T cells from blood. The receptors shown here come from a man younger than 30 in good health.

The chain links TRBV7-2 to TRBJ1-2, with 7 bases fitting TRBD1. The germline V gene has CDR1 SGHTA and CDR2 FQGNSA. The CDR3 contains 13 residues. The V segment lost 5 bases and the J segment 6 bases; nucleotides outside the gene matches: 6. CDR3 region: CASSPDRVHGYTF. The CDR3 bases are TGTGCCAGCAGCCCCGACAGGGTTCATGGCTACACCTTC.

V gene TRBV28 combines with J gene TRBJ1-5; 7 bases fit TRBD1. The V and J ends lost 0 bases and 6 bases, in that order; junction bases with no gene match: 11. CDR3 size: 17 residues. Germline CDR1 and CDR2: MDHEN and SYDVKM. The CDR3 coding sequence is TGTGCCAGCAGTTTATGGAATACAGGGGTTGCGGGTCAGCCCCAGCATTTT. Translation gives CASSLWNTGVAGQPQHF.

The rearrangement links TRBV12-5 to TRBJ2-1; 7 bases are a match to TRBD1. J lost 7 bases, V lost 7 bases, and 13 bases had no gene match. The CDR3 consists of 15 residues. The germline gives CDR1 LGHNT, CDR2 FRNRAP. DNA of the CDR3: TGTGCTAGTGCCCCGAGGGGGCCCAACGGGAATGAGCAGTTCTTC. Its protein is CASAPRGPNGNEQFF.

The chain links TRBV12-2 to TRBJ2-7; the table gives TRBD1 as D, unverified against the DNA. TRBV12-2 represents a pseudogene. This CDR3 has 15 amino acids. CDR3 coding DNA: TGTGCAAGTCGCTTACCGAATCGACAGGGGCTCGAGCAGTACTTC. It specifies CASRLPNRQGLEQYF.

V is TRBV6-6 and J is TRBJ2-5; the D gene is possibly TRBD2 (5 bases). The V and J ends lost 5 bases and 5 bases respectively, with 12 bases between them. This CDR3 contains 13 residues. CDR1 MNHNY and CDR2 SVGAGI come from the germline V gene (reference sequence). In DNA, the CDR3 is TGTGCCAGCAGTACTGCGGGCGTGGAGACCCAGTACTTC. It specifies CASSTAGVETQYF.

This clone appeared a few times. The chain has TRBV2 and TRBJ1-1; D ambiguous. Germline CDR1 SNHLY, CDR2 FYNNEI. Trimming pared 4 bases from V and 2 bases from J, leaving 8 bases between. The CDR3 has 13 amino acids. The CDR3 loop is CASSVYVNTEAFF. CDR3 nucleotides: TGTGCCAGCAGTGTGTACGTTAACACTGAAGCTTTCTTT.

This clone has just a few counts. V gene TRBV7-2 combines with J gene TRBJ1-1; D uncertain. V was pared by 1 base and J by 4 bases, with 13 bases between. This CDR3 region has 15 residues. Germline lookup yields CDR1 SGHTA and CDR2 FQGNSA. CDR3 nucleotides: TGTGCCAGCAGCTTAGTGGTCTTGGGTACCACTGAAGCTTTCTTT. It specifies CASSLVVLGTTEAFF. Together with reference TRBV7-2 and TRBJ1-1, the CDR3 gives the full variable domain: GAGVSQSPSNKVTEKGKDVELRCDPISGHTALYWYRQSLGQGLEFLIYFQGNSAPDKSGLPSDRFSAERTGGSVSTLTIQRTQQEDSAVYLCASSLVVLGTTEAFFGQGTRLTVV.

The V and J genes are TRBV19 and TRBJ2-7; 9 bases line up with TRBD2. Trimming at V came to 4 bases and at J to 11 bases, leaving 6 bases not matched to a gene. CDR1 is LNHDA, CDR2 SQIVND, per germline (reference sequence). This CDR3 is built from 12 residues. CDR3 sequence (DNA): TGTGCCAGTAGTACACCGGGACTAGCTAAGTACTTC. This codes for CASSTPGLAKYF.

The rearrangement joins TRBV18 to TRBJ1-1; D perhaps matches TRBD1 (6 bases). Per the germline V gene, CDR1 is KGHSH and CDR2 is LQKENI. The CDR3 loop spans 15 amino acids. V lost 1 base, J lost 1 base, and 10 bases lay in between. This chain's CDR3 is CASSPLAGANTEAFF. The CDR3 nucleotides read TGTGCCAGCTCACCACTAGCAGGGGCGAACACTGAAGCTTTCTTT.

V usage is TRBV5-5 and J usage is TRBJ2-3, with a possible D match to TRBD2 (5 bases). The CDR3 contains 14 residues. V gave up 4 bases and J gave up 0 bases, with 9 bases separating them. Per the germline V gene, CDR1 is SGHKS and CDR2 is YYEKEE (reference sequence). The CDR3 loop is CASSPLASTDTQYF. CDR3 sequence (DNA): TGTGCCAGCAGCCCCCTAGCAAGCACAGATACGCAGTATTTT.

The chain recombines TRBV28 with TRBJ2-4; tentative D call: TRBD2 (5 bases). Per germline, CDR1 MDHEN and CDR2 SYDVKM. Trimming pared 3 bases from V and 7 bases from J, leaving 13 bases between. The CDR3 is made up of 14 amino acids. This CDR3 is CASSLAFRGNIQYF. For the CDR3, the DNA is TGTGCCAGCAGTTTGGCCTTCCGAGGGAACATTCAGTACTTC.

This clone was observed a handful of times. The rearrangement links TRBV9 to TRBJ2-3; tentative D call: TRBD2 (6 bases). This CDR3 spans 16 amino acids. Trimming stripped 0 bases from V and 1 base from J, with 12 bases between. Looked up from germline, CDR1 is SGDLS and CDR2 is YYNGEE. CDR3 amino acids: CASSVGGTYRTDTQYF. The CDR3 DNA sequence: TGTGCCAGCAGCGTAGGGGGGACTTACCGCACAGATACGCAGTATTTT.

This clone was observed a few times. This chain connects TRBV5-4 to TRBJ2-1; 7 positions agree with TRBD1. CDR3 length: 16 residues. Looked up from germline, CDR1 is SGHNT and CDR2 is YYREEE (reference sequence). Trimming took 4 bases from V and 5 from J; bases not matched to a gene: 12. The CDR3 DNA sequence: TGTGCCAGCAGCCCACGAGGGGGCGCCACGAACAATGAGCAGTTCTTC. Translated: CASSPRGGATNNEQFF.

The chain couples TRBV7-3 to TRBJ2-7, with D perhaps matching TRBD2 (6 bases). Per germline, CDR1 SGHTA and CDR2 FQGTGA. The CDR3 covers 12 residues. V was clipped by 5 bases and J by 7 bases, with 12 bases between them. As DNA, the CDR3 is TGTGCCAGCAGCGTAGGGGAGGAAGAGCAGTACTTC. It specifies CASSVGEEEQYF.

The rearrangement uses TRBV29-1 and TRBJ2-4; weak D call: TRBD2 (7 bases). Trimming left V 3 bases short and J 0 bases short, with 9 bases between. Germline V lookup: CDR1 SQVTM, CDR2 ANQGSEA. The CDR3 has 14 residues. The CDR3 coding sequence is TGCAGCGTTGAGGGGGGGCTAGCCAAAAACATTCAGTACTTC. Amino acids: CSVEGGLAKNIQYF. Supplemented by reference TRBV29-1 and TRBJ2-4, the full variable domain reads SAVISQKPSRDICQRGTSLTIQCQVDSQVTMMFWYRQQPGQSLTLIATANQGSEATYESGFVIDKFPISRPNLTFSTLTVSNMSPEDSSIYLCSVEGGLAKNIQYFGAGTRLSVL.

This clone was seen more than once but under ten times. This chain uses TRBV4-1 with TRBJ1-5; 7 bases agree with TRBD1. V lost 3 bases, J lost 5 bases, and 7 bases stayed unmatched. This CDR3 comprises 15 residues. The germline V gene encodes CDR1 MGHRA and CDR2 YSYEKL. In DNA, the CDR3 is TGCGCCAGCAGCCATCTGACAGGGCGTTATCAGCCCCAGCATTTT. Translation gives CASSHLTGRYQPQHF.

This clone appeared a few times. V gene TRBV25-1 combines with J gene TRBJ1-5; D gene ambiguous. CDR3 size: 14 residues. Trimming left V 2 bases short and J 1 base short, with 6 bases between. CDR1 MGHDK and CDR2 SYGVNS come from the germline V gene. The CDR3 sequence: CASSEGVSNQPQHF. CDR3 bases: TGTGCCAGCAGTGAAGGAGTAAGCAATCAGCCCCAGCATTTT.

As concerns this clone: At one end the junction does not follow the germline gene, possibly because of a read error. This chain uses TRBV7-3 with TRBJ2-5; the match to TRBD2 covers 9 bases. Germline CDR1 SGHTA, CDR2 FQGTGA. The CDR3 sequence is 16 residues long. This CDR3 is CASSLSSGTSQGTQYF. Written as DNA, the CDR3 is TGTGCCAGCAGCTTATCCTCGGGGACTAGCCAAGGGACCCAGTACTTC.

This clone has more than one count but fewer than ten. The gene calls are TRBV6-5 and TRBJ2-7; D not resolved. Germline values: CDR1 MNHEY, CDR2 SVGAGI. The V end was cut by 4 bases, the J end by 0 bases, with 10 bases between. The CDR3 spans 14 residues. The CDR3: CASSSMVSSYEQYF. DNA for the CDR3: TGTGCCAGCAGTTCCATGGTTAGCTCCTACGAGCAGTACTTC.

This clone was found a few times. The chain has TRBV9 and TRBJ2-7, with 9 positions matching TRBD2. The germline V gene has CDR1 SGDLS and CDR2 YYNGEE. The CDR3 totals 15 residues. Trimming removed 4 bases from V and 2 bases from J; junction bases left unmatched: 7. CDR3: CASSPGLAGAYEQYF. In DNA, the CDR3 is TGTGCCAGCAGCCCCGGGTTAGCGGGAGCCTACGAGCAGTACTTC. The complete variable domain, with remaining parts taken from reference TRBV9 and TRBJ2-7, reads DSGVTQTPKHLITATGQRVTLRCSPRSGDLSVYWYQQSLDQGLQFLIQYYNGEERAKGNILERFSAQQFPDLHSELNLSSLELGDSALYFCASSPGLAGAYEQYFGPGTRLTVT.

The chain is built from TRBV7-9 and TRBJ2-5; 9 nucleotides align to TRBD1. Trimming cost V 5 bases and J 5 bases; bases outside gene matches: 9. The CDR3 loop spans 15 amino acids. Germline CDR1 is SEHNR and CDR2 is FQNEAQ (reference sequence). The CDR3 DNA sequence: TGTGCCAGCAGCCTTAACACAGGGGGCGCGGAGACCCAGTACTTC. Protein sequence: CASSLNTGGAETQYF.